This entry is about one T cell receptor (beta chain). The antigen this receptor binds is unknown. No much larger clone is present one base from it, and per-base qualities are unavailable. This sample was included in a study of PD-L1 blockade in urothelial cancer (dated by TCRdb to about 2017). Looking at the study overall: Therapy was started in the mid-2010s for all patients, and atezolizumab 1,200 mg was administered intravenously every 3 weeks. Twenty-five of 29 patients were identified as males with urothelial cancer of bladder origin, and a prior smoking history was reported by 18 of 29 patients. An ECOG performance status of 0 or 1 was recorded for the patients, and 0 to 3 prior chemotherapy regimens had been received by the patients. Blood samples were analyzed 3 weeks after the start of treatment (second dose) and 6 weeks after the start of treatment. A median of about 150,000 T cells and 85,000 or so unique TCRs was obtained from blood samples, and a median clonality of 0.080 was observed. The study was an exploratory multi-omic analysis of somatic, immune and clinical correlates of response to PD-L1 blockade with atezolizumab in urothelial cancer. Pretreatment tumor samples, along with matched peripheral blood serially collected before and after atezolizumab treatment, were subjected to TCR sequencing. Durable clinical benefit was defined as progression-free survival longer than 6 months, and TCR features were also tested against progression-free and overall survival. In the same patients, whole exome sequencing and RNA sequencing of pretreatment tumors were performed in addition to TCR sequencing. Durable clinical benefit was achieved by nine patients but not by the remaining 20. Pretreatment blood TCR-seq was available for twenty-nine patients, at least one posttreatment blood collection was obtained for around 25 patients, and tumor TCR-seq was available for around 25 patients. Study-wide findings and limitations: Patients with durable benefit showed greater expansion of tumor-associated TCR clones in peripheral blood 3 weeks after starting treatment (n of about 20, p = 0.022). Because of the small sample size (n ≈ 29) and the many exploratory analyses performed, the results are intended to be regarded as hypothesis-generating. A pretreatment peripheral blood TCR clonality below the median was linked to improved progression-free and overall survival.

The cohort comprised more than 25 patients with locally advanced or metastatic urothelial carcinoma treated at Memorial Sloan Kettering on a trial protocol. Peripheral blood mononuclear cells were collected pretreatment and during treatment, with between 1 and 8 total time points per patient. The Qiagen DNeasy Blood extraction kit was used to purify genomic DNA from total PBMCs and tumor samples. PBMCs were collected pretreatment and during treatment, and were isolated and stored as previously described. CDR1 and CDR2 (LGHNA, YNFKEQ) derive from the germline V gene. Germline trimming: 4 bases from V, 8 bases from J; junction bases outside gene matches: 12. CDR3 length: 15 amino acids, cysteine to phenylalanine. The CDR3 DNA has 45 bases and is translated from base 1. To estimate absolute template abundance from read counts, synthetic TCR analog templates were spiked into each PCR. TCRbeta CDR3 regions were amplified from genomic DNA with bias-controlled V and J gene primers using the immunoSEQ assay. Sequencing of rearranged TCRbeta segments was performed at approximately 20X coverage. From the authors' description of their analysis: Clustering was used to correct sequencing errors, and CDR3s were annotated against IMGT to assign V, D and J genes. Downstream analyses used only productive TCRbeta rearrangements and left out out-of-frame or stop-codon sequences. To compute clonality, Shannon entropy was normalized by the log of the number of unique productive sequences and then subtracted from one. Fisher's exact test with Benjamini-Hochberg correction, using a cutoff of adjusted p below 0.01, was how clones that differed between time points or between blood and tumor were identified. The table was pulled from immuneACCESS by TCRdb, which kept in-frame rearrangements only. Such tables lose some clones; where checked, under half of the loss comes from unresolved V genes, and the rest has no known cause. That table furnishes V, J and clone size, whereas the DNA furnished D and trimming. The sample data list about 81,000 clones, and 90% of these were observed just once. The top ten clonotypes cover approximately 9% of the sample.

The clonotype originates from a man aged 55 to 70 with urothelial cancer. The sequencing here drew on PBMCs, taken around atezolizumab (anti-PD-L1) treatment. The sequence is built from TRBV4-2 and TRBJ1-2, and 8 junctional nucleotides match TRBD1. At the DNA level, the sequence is TGTGCCAGCAGCCCGACAACGGGACAGGTTTACGGCTACACCTTC. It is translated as CASSPTTGQVYGYTF.